This T cell receptor beta chain was profiled in a study of cytomegalovirus exposure and HLA in healthy donors. Details on this clone: Its matching antigen is unknown.

The study ran its PCR with 60 Vbeta and 13 Jbeta primers. The assay was immunoSEQ multiplex PCR, and TCRdb's table has in-frame clones only and misses some. The table lists about 95,000 clones, 55% to 75% of them singletons. Germline lookup yields CDR1 MNHEY and CDR2 SMNVEV (reference sequence). This CDR3 region has 13 residues. Study results and caveats: Common viral pathogens (according to a later analysis) appeared linked to several of the most significant clusters. The availability of immune exposure information extended only to CMV serostatus.

Sequencing was performed on PBMCs. This TCR came from a woman between 50 and 59 years old in good health and CMV-seropositive. The chain uses TRBV27 and TRBJ2-5; TRBD2 aligns across 7 bases. The J call may be mistaken, given a closer DNA end match to TRBJ2-7. CDR3 in amino acids: CASRGLNYDEQYF. CDR3 coding DNA: TGTGCCAGCAGGGGACTAAATTACGACGAGCAGTACTTC.